These T cell receptor beta chains were read from a single sample in a study of T-cell memory formation after mild COVID-19. A single record per CDR3 protein comes from TCRdb applying MiXCR to the 5' RACE reads. The table records 200,000 to 250,000 distinct CDR3 sequences, about a sixth of them present only once. The sequenced sample was PBMCs or a T cell subset sorted from them (not recorded which). The receptors shown here come from a man aged 18 to 29 who had mild COVID-19 (a few samples of this study predate the infection). Cell type and time point are not known. Each CDR3 is given with its conserved first and last residue. The D gene is left open where the match is weak. Clone size appears in some rows only: once, few, many, or a class for an expanded clone.

clone size: -; J gene: TRBJ2-2; D gene: -; V gene: TRBV25-1; CDR3 protein: CASRQPNTGELFF; CDR3 DNA: TGTGCCAGCAGACAGCCTAACACCGGGGAGCTGTTTTTT
clone size: few; J gene: TRBJ1-1; D gene: -; V gene: TRBV4-3; CDR3 protein: CASSQADTEAFF; CDR3 DNA: TGCGCCAGCAGCCAGGCCGACACTGAAGCTTTCTTT
clone size: few; J gene: TRBJ2-5; D gene: -; V gene: TRBV12-3/TRBV12-4; CDR3 protein: CASSSTGPAKTQYF; CDR3 DNA: TGTGCCAGCAGTTCGACAGGTCCGGCGAAGACCCAGTACTTC
clone size: -; J gene: TRBJ2-7; D gene: TRBD2; V gene: TRBV18; CDR3 protein: CASSPIRTSDYEQYF; CDR3 DNA: TGTGCCAGCTCACCGATTAGGACTAGCGACTACGAGCAGTACTTC
clone size: -; J gene: TRBJ2-3; D gene: TRBD2; V gene: TRBV12-3/TRBV12-4; CDR3 protein: CASSFTVLAAANTQYF; CDR3 DNA: TGTGCCAGCAGTTTTACTGTACTAGCGGCCGCGAATACGCAGTATTTT
clone size: -; J gene: TRBJ1-2; D gene: TRBD1; V gene: TRBV7-2; CDR3 protein: CASSLVKDRGTSGYTF; CDR3 DNA: TGTGCCAGCAGCTTAGTCAAGGACAGGGGAACTTCGGGCTACACCTTC
clone size: many; J gene: TRBJ2-3; D gene: -; V gene: TRBV20-1; CDR3 protein: CSVPTTGTDTQYF; CDR3 DNA: TGCAGTGTCCCGACTACTGGCACAGATACGCAGTATTTT
clone size: -; J gene: TRBJ2-3; D gene: -; V gene: TRBV7-2; CDR3 protein: CASSLSRVSTDTQYF; CDR3 DNA: TGTGCCAGCAGCTTATCGAGGGTGAGCACAGATACGCAGTATTTT
clone size: -; J gene: TRBJ1-1; D gene: -; V gene: TRBV12-3/TRBV12-4; CDR3 protein: CASSLQKGLSVTEAFF; CDR3 DNA: TGTGCCAGCAGTTTACAAAAAGGGCTTTCGGTCACTGAAGCTTTCTTT
clone size: -; J gene: TRBJ2-2; D gene: -; V gene: TRBV20-1; CDR3 protein: CSARASRLGGELFF; CDR3 DNA: TGCAGTGCTAGAGCATCCCGGCTGGGCGGGGAGCTGTTTTTT
clone size: few; J gene: TRBJ1-1; D gene: -; V gene: TRBV7-6; CDR3 protein: CASSRGTGNSEAFF; CDR3 DNA: TGTGCCAGCAGCCGAGGGACGGGGAACTCTGAAGCTTTCTTT
clone size: many; J gene: TRBJ1-5; D gene: -; V gene: TRBV7-6; CDR3 protein: CASSLGGGESNQPQHF; CDR3 DNA: TGTGCCAGCAGCTTAGGGGGGGGTGAAAGCAATCAGCCCCAGCATTTT
clone size: -; J gene: TRBJ1-5; D gene: -; V gene: TRBV7-2; CDR3 protein: CASSKGGGVNQPQHF; CDR3 DNA: TGTGCCAGCAGCAAGGGTGGGGGGGTCAATCAGCCCCAGCATTTT
clone size: few; J gene: TRBJ2-5; D gene: TRBD1; V gene: TRBV7-9; CDR3 protein: CASSSSQGWLETQYF; CDR3 DNA: TGTGCCAGCAGCTCCTCACAGGGGTGGTTGGAGACCCAGTACTTC
clone size: many; J gene: TRBJ2-3; D gene: TRBD2; V gene: TRBV18; CDR3 protein: CASSPLSGVSDTQYF; CDR3 DNA: TGTGCCAGCTCACCCTTGAGCGGGGTGTCAGATACGCAGTATTTT
clone size: few; J gene: TRBJ2-5; D gene: TRBD2; V gene: TRBV5-1; CDR3 protein: CASSVTSGGPQETQYF; CDR3 DNA: TGCGCCAGCAGCGTGACTAGCGGGGGGCCCCAAGAGACCCAGTACTTC
clone size: few; J gene: TRBJ2-1; D gene: -; V gene: TRBV20-1; CDR3 protein: CGTSSYNEQFF; CDR3 DNA: TGCGGAACTAGCAGTTACAATGAGCAGTTCTTC
clone size: -; J gene: TRBJ1-1; D gene: -; V gene: TRBV3-1; CDR3 protein: CASSRQPNEAFF; CDR3 DNA: TGTGCCAGCAGCCGGCAGCCCAACGAAGCTTTCTTT
clone size: many; J gene: TRBJ2-3; D gene: -; V gene: TRBV4-3; CDR3 protein: CASSQDGTPGTDTQYF; CDR3 DNA: TGCGCCAGCAGCCAAGACGGGACACCGGGGACAGATACGCAGTATTTT
clone size: -; J gene: TRBJ2-5; D gene: -; V gene: TRBV9; CDR3 protein: CASSPSGGIGRETQYF; CDR3 DNA: TGTGCCAGCAGCCCCTCCGGCGGTATAGGGAGGGAGACCCAGTACTTC
clone size: few; J gene: TRBJ2-7; D gene: TRBD1; V gene: TRBV4-2; CDR3 protein: CASSPMDRTYEQYF; CDR3 DNA: TGTGCCAGCAGCCCGATGGACAGGACCTACGAGCAGTACTTC
clone size: many; J gene: TRBJ2-3; D gene: TRBD2; V gene: TRBV29-1; CDR3 protein: CSVTSGPDTQYF; CDR3 DNA: TGCAGCGTCACTAGCGGCCCAGATACGCAGTATTTT
clone size: few; J gene: TRBJ1-1; D gene: TRBD1; V gene: TRBV4-3; CDR3 protein: CASSQDRRTGRPAFF; CDR3 DNA: TGCGCCAGCAGCCAAGATCGGCGGACAGGTAGGCCGGCTTTCTTT
clone size: few; J gene: TRBJ2-7; D gene: TRBD1; V gene: TRBV5-4; CDR3 protein: CASRFAGGDEQYF; CDR3 DNA: TGTGCCAGCCGTTTCGCAGGGGGCGACGAGCAGTACTTC
clone size: -; J gene: TRBJ1-1; D gene: -; V gene: TRBV4-2; CDR3 protein: CASSQEGQRNTEAFF; CDR3 DNA: TGTGCCAGCAGCCAAGAAGGACAGAGGAACACTGAAGCTTTCTTT
clone size: -; J gene: TRBJ1-6; D gene: -; V gene: TRBV7-2; CDR3 protein: CASSFNLDSPLHF; CDR3 DNA: TGTGCCAGCAGCTTCAATTTGGACTCACCCCTCCACTTT
clone size: few; J gene: TRBJ2-1; D gene: -; V gene: TRBV7-9; CDR3 protein: CASSLPGSSYNEQFF; CDR3 DNA: TGTGCCAGCAGCTTACCAGGGAGCTCCTACAATGAGCAGTTCTTC
clone size: few; J gene: TRBJ2-7; D gene: TRBD1; V gene: TRBV10-3; CDR3 protein: CATVLQGGNEQYF; CDR3 DNA: TGTGCCACCGTGCTACAGGGGGGAAACGAGCAGTACTTC
clone size: -; J gene: TRBJ1-1; D gene: -; V gene: TRBV10-2; CDR3 protein: CASSDRPGPTEAFF; CDR3 DNA: TGCGCCAGCAGTGACCGTCCAGGGCCCACTGAAGCTTTCTTT
clone size: -; J gene: TRBJ2-5; D gene: -; V gene: TRBV6-2/TRBV6-3; CDR3 protein: CASSYFETQYF; CDR3 DNA: TGTGCCAGCAGTTACTTCGAGACCCAGTACTTC
clone size: many; J gene: TRBJ2-3; D gene: TRBD2; V gene: TRBV4-2; CDR3 protein: CASSQGNSGVGTDTQYF; CDR3 DNA: TGTGCCAGCAGCCAAGGCAATAGCGGGGTCGGCACAGATACGCAGTATTTT
clone size: few; J gene: TRBJ2-2; D gene: -; V gene: TRBV7-2; CDR3 protein: CASSPYRAGGELFF; CDR3 DNA: TGTGCCAGCAGCCCCTACAGGGCTGGCGGGGAGCTGTTTTTT
clone size: -; J gene: TRBJ1-6; D gene: -; V gene: TRBV5-1; CDR3 protein: CASSESSYNSPLHF; CDR3 DNA: TGCGCCAGCAGCGAGAGCTCCTATAATTCACCCCTCCACTTT
clone size: -; J gene: TRBJ1-4; D gene: -; V gene: TRBV12-3/TRBV12-4; CDR3 protein: CASSLAGGGGHEKLFF; CDR3 DNA: TGTGCCAGCAGTTTAGCAGGCGGGGGAGGTCATGAAAAACTGTTTTTT
clone size: few; J gene: TRBJ2-1; D gene: TRBD2; V gene: TRBV6-5; CDR3 protein: CASSWTSGGNNEQFF; CDR3 DNA: TGTGCCAGCAGTTGGACTAGCGGGGGGAACAATGAGCAGTTCTTC
clone size: few; J gene: TRBJ1-2; D gene: -; V gene: TRBV7-6; CDR3 protein: CASSQFEGGSGGYTF; CDR3 DNA: TGTGCCAGCAGCCAATTCGAGGGGGGGTCTGGCGGCTACACCTTC
clone size: few; J gene: TRBJ1-1; D gene: TRBD1; V gene: TRBV5-5; CDR3 protein: CASSWGTGRRTEAFF; CDR3 DNA: TGTGCCAGCAGCTGGGGGACAGGGCGGCGGACTGAAGCTTTCTTT
clone size: many; J gene: TRBJ2-3; D gene: -; V gene: TRBV5-1; CDR3 protein: CASSWAGAETDTQYF; CDR3 DNA: TGCGCCAGCAGCTGGGCCGGGGCGGAGACAGATACGCAGTATTTT
clone size: once; J gene: TRBJ1-4; D gene: -; V gene: TRBV7-2; CDR3 protein: CASSSRAINEKLFF; CDR3 DNA: TGTGCCAGCAGCAGCAGGGCCATTAATGAAAAACTGTTTTTT
clone size: few; J gene: TRBJ2-2; D gene: -; V gene: TRBV5-1; CDR3 protein: CASSTGLANTGELFF; CDR3 DNA: TGCGCCAGCAGCACGGGACTGGCGAACACCGGGGAGCTGTTTTTT
clone size: many; J gene: TRBJ2-1; D gene: -; V gene: TRBV5-4; CDR3 protein: CASSPRQHHSYNEQFF; CDR3 DNA: TGTGCCAGCAGCCCGAGACAGCACCACTCCTACAATGAGCAGTTCTTC
clone size: many; J gene: TRBJ2-6; D gene: -; V gene: TRBV6-2/TRBV6-3; CDR3 protein: CASSRGSGANVLTF; CDR3 DNA: TGTGCCAGCAGTAGGGGCTCTGGGGCCAACGTCCTGACTTTC
clone size: few; J gene: TRBJ2-3; D gene: -; V gene: TRBV7-9; CDR3 protein: CASGVGQSTSTDTQYF; CDR3 DNA: TGTGCCAGCGGGGTAGGACAGTCCACTAGCACAGATACGCAGTATTTT
clone size: many; J gene: TRBJ2-3; D gene: -; V gene: TRBV29-1; CDR3 protein: CSVELGDDTQYF; CDR3 DNA: TGCAGCGTTGAGTTAGGGGACGATACGCAGTATTTT
clone size: -; J gene: TRBJ2-1; D gene: -; V gene: TRBV5-1; CDR3 protein: CASSLERGHKFF; CDR3 DNA: TGCGCCAGCAGCTTGGAAAGGGGACATAAGTTCTTC
clone size: few; J gene: TRBJ2-3; D gene: -; V gene: TRBV4-3; CDR3 protein: CASSQDKQGPDTQYF; CDR3 DNA: TGCGCCAGCAGCCAAGATAAGCAGGGACCAGATACGCAGTATTTT
clone size: -; J gene: TRBJ1-5; D gene: -; V gene: TRBV18; CDR3 protein: CASSKDGQPQHF; CDR3 DNA: TGTGCCAGCTCAAAGGACGGTCAGCCCCAGCATTTT
clone size: few; J gene: TRBJ1-5; D gene: -; V gene: TRBV7-2; CDR3 protein: CASSLGQGPWAQHF; CDR3 DNA: TGTGCCAGCAGCTTAGGGCAGGGACCTTGGGCCCAGCATTTT
clone size: -; J gene: TRBJ2-1; D gene: TRBD2; V gene: TRBV7-2; CDR3 protein: CASSLGDSGADEQFF; CDR3 DNA: TGTGCCAGCAGCTTAGGGGATAGCGGGGCTGATGAGCAGTTCTTC
clone size: few; J gene: TRBJ2-1; D gene: -; V gene: TRBV7-2; CDR3 protein: CASSLQRYNEQFF; CDR3 DNA: TGTGCCAGCAGCTTACAGCGGTACAATGAGCAGTTCTTC
clone size: few; J gene: TRBJ2-3; D gene: TRBD1; V gene: TRBV20-1; CDR3 protein: CSASDRGLDTQYF; CDR3 DNA: TGCAGTGCTTCGGACAGGGGGCTTGATACGCAGTATTTT
clone size: -; J gene: TRBJ2-7; D gene: -; V gene: TRBV29-1; CDR3 protein: CSVVGRVTHEQYF; CDR3 DNA: TGCAGCGTTGTAGGCAGGGTCACCCACGAGCAGTACTTC
clone size: -; J gene: TRBJ2-7; D gene: TRBD1; V gene: TRBV6-2/TRBV6-3; CDR3 protein: CASSRQGENEQYF; CDR3 DNA: TGTGCCAGCAGTAGACAGGGGGAGAACGAGCAGTACTTC
clone size: -; J gene: TRBJ2-4; D gene: -; V gene: TRBV12-3/TRBV12-4; CDR3 protein: CASSRGRGGNIQYF; CDR3 DNA: TGTGCCAGTTCAAGAGGCCGGGGTGGAAACATTCAGTACTTC
clone size: -; J gene: TRBJ1-2; D gene: -; V gene: TRBV2; CDR3 protein: CASRGADYSYGYTF; CDR3 DNA: TGTGCCAGCAGGGGGGCGGACTATAGCTATGGCTACACCTTC
clone size: few; J gene: TRBJ2-7; D gene: TRBD1; V gene: TRBV29-1; CDR3 protein: CSVDSPTGVSEQYF; CDR3 DNA: TGCAGCGTTGACTCCCCGACAGGGGTAAGCGAGCAGTACTTC
clone size: many; J gene: TRBJ1-1; D gene: -; V gene: TRBV7-2; CDR3 protein: CASRIITGYTEAFF; CDR3 DNA: TGTGCCAGCCGCATAATTACAGGGTACACTGAAGCTTTCTTT